Below, 17 T cell receptor beta chains from the same sample are listed, as sequenced in a study of CD8 T cells in Susac syndrome. Random hexamers served to reverse transcribe about 0.5 to 1 ug RNA. Each CDR3 protein is one row after TCRdb ran MiXCR on the immunoSEQ multiplex PCR reads. The table lists roughly 300,000 distinct CDR3 sequences, roughly 84% of them singletons. Sequencing used CD8+ T cells from PBMCs. The receptors stem from a human donor with multiple sclerosis.

The V call is TRBV4-1, the J call TRBJ2-7; the D gene is possibly TRBD2 (6 bases). The germline V gene has CDR1 MGHRA and CDR2 YSYEKL. The CDR3 spans 18 residues. Trimming removed 0 bases at V and 2 bases at J, with 20 bases between. DNA of the CDR3: TGCGCCAGCAGCCAAGATAGGGGACTGGAGTGGGGGACCTACGAGCAGTACTTC. This sequence encodes CASSQDRGLEWGTYEQYF.

The CDR3 sequence: CASSQPGQGNPQHF. DNA for the CDR3: TGTGCCAGCAGTCAGCCGGGACAGGGTAATCCCCAGCATTTT. The chain couples TRBV28 to TRBJ1-5, with 9 bases aligning to TRBD1. V lost 5 bases and J lost 10; bases outside the gene matches: 9. Germline CDR1 reads MDHEN; CDR2 reads SYDVKM. This CDR3 is 14 amino acids long.

The gene calls are TRBV27 and TRBJ2-2; D is unresolved. The CDR3 is 14 residues long. V was clipped by 10 bases and J by 5 bases, with 17 bases between them. The germline V gene has CDR1 MNHEY and CDR2 SMNVEV (reference sequence). CDR3 nucleotide sequence: TGTGCCATACAGCCCCACTATCCAACCGGGGAGCTGTTTTTT. This gives the protein CAIQPHYPTGELFF.

This clonotype occurred a few times. This chain joins TRBV30 and TRBJ2-2, with a tentative D call TRBD2 (6 bases). CDR1 and CDR2 (germline): GTSNPN, SVGIG (reference sequence). V dropped 3 bases and J dropped 2 bases, with 13 bases sitting between them. This CDR3 has 15 amino acids. The CDR3 region has the DNA TGTGCCTGGAGGACTAGTTCCTTAAACACCGGGGAGCTGTTTTTT. Encoded protein: CAWRTSSLNTGELFF.

Comments on this clonotype: At one boundary the junction diverges from the germline segment, which might be a read error. The chain joins TRBV20-1 to TRBJ1-1; TRBD1 matches at 7 bases. The CDR3 runs to 14 residues. Germline V lookup: CDR1 DFQATT, CDR2 SNEGSKA (reference sequence). This CDR3 is CSARQGFANTEAFF. CDR3 coding DNA: TGCAGTGCCCGACAGGGTTTCGCGAACACTGAAGCTTTTTTT.

The rearrangement uses TRBV7-8 and TRBJ2-3, with 10 bases identical to TRBD2. The CDR3 runs to 15 residues. V lost 4 bases and J lost 5; bases outside the gene matches: 6. The V gene's germline CDR1 is SGHVS and CDR2 FQNEAQ. CDR3 sequence (DNA): TGTGCCAGCAGCTACCTAGCGGGAGTTAAAGATACGCAGTATTTT. Translated: CASSYLAGVKDTQYF.

V is TRBV6-2 or TRBV6-3 and J is TRBJ1-2; 7 bases line up with TRBD1. With V trimmed by 6 bases and J by 4 bases, 5 bases remained unmatched. This CDR3 is built from 13 residues. Germline V gives CDR1 MNHEY, CDR2 SVGEGT. CDR3 amino acids: CASRRDSSYGYTF. Here the CDR3 DNA reads TGTGCCAGCAGGCGGGACAGCTCCTATGGCTACACCTTC.

The chain uses TRBV27 and TRBJ2-7; D unclear. Looked up from germline, CDR1 is MNHEY and CDR2 is SMNVEV (reference sequence). The V gene lost 10 bases and the J gene lost 1 base, with 23 bases spanning the gap. The CDR3 totals 16 residues. CDR3 protein: CAILRPGGVPSYEQYF. CDR3 in DNA: TGTGCCATCCTACGACCCGGTGGGGTCCCGTCCTACGAGCAGTACTTC.

J is TRBJ2-2 and V is TRBV7-9; D is perhaps TRBD1 or TRBD2 (5 bases each). This CDR3 comprises 14 residues. V dropped 5 bases and J dropped 6 bases, with 13 bases sitting between them. The V gene's germline CDR1 is SEHNR and CDR2 FQNEAQ (reference sequence). The CDR3 here is CASSPVVGAGELFF. DNA for the CDR3: TGTGCCAGCAGCCCGGTAGTGGGGGCCGGGGAGCTGTTTTTT.

The J gene is TRBJ1-5, the V gene TRBV12-3 or TRBV12-4; D call uncertain. V gave up 5 bases and J gave up 4 bases, with 9 bases separating them. There are 13 residues in the CDR3. The CDR3 loop reads CASSPQENQPQHF. CDR3 in DNA: TGTGCCAGCAGTCCCCAGGAAAATCAGCCCCAGCATTTT.

This clonotype occurred a few times. The genes are TRBV7-8 and TRBJ2-3; D is tentatively TRBD1 or TRBD2 (5 bases each). Trimming removed 5 bases from V and 9 bases from J, with 15 bases in between. This CDR3 spans 13 amino acids. CDR1 and CDR2 (germline): SGHVS, FQNEAQ. The CDR3 bases are TGTGCCAGCAGCGCCGAGGGGCTCATAACGCAGTATTTT. This sequence encodes CASSAEGLITQYF.

The chain links TRBV2 to TRBJ1-1; D unclear. There are 13 residues in the CDR3. Trimming took 3 bases from V and 4 from J, leaving 9 bases between them. Germline V gene lookup returns CDR1 SNHLY and CDR2 FYNNEI. CDR3 loop: CASSEARFTEAFF. Written as DNA, the CDR3 is TGTGCCAGCAGTGAGGCTAGGTTCACTGAAGCTTTCTTT.

There are a few counts of this clonotype. V and J are TRBV6-1 and TRBJ2-5, with D unclear. The germline CDR1 and CDR2 sequences are MNHNS and SASEGT. The CDR3 is made up of 13 amino acids. V lost 4 bases to trimming and J lost 3 bases, with 9 bases between them. CDR3 nucleotides: TGTGCCAGCAGTGTAGGCCACGAAGAGACCCAGTACTTC. Its translation is CASSVGHEETQYF.

CDR3 coding DNA: TGTGCCAGCAGTTTATTACAGGGGGGAAACACTGAAGCTTTCTTT. It codes for CASSLLQGGNTEAFF. The chain employs TRBV28 and TRBJ1-1, with TRBD1 identical over 8 bases. The CDR3 covers 15 residues. The germline V gene encodes CDR1 MDHEN and CDR2 SYDVKM. The junction had 3 bases not matched to a gene; V was cut back by 1 base and J by 2 bases.

This chain joins TRBV2 and TRBJ2-3; D is ambiguous. The CDR3 runs to 12 residues. V was cut by 3 bases and J by 14 bases, with 15 bases left in between. CDR1 SNHLY and CDR2 FYNNEI come from the germline V gene. Here the CDR3 DNA reads TGTGCCAGCAGTGAGTTGCAAACACGGCGGTATTTT. It yields the protein CASSELQTRRYF.

The V call is TRBV21-1, the J call TRBJ2-7; the DNA was not used to check the table's D call, TRBD1. TRBV21-1 is classified as a pseudogene. The CDR3 is 16 amino acids. This chain's CDR3 is CASSTLDQGGPNEQYF. CDR3 bases: TGTGCCAGCAGCACCCTGGACCAGGGCGGCCCCAACGAGCAGTACTTC.

The chain recombines TRBV4-1 with TRBJ2-6; D gene unclear. CDR3 length: 18 residues. V shed 1 base and J shed 0 bases, with 13 bases lying between them. From germline, CDR1 is MGHRA and CDR2 YSYEKL. CDR3 sequence reads: CASSQVEQLLSGANVLTF. In nucleotides, the CDR3 is TGCGCCAGCAGCCAAGTCGAACAGCTCCTCTCTGGGGCCAACGTCCTGACTTTC.